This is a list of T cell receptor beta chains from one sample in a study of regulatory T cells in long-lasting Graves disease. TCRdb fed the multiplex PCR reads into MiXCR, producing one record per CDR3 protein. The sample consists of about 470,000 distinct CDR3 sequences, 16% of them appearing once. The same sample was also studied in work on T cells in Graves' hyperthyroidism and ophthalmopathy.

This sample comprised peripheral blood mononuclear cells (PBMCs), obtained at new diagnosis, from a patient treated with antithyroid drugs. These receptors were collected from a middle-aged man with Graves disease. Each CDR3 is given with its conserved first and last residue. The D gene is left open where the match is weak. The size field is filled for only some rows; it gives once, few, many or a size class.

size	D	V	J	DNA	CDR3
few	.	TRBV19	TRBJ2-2	TGTGCCAGTAGTATTAAGTTCGTCGGGGAGCTGTTTTTT	CASSIKFVGELFF
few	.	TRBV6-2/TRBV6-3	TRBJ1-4	TGTGCCAGCAGGGCGGCGGGGAGCGAAAAACTGTTTTTT	CASRAAGSEKLFF
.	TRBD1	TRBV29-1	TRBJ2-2	TGCAGCGTTGATTCCGGGACAGGGTCGAACACCGGGGAGCTGTTTTTT	CSVDSGTGSNTGELFF
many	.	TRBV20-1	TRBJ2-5	TGCAGTGTTAGAGCCATTGACAGCCAAGAGACCCAGTACTTC	CSVRAIDSQETQYF
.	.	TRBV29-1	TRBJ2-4	TGCAGCGTGGCACAGGGAAACATTCAGTACTTC	CSVAQGNIQYF
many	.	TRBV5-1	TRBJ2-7	TGCGCCAGTTACCGTGGGCAGGGGCTCCCCTACGAGCAGTACTTC	CASYRGQGLPYEQYF
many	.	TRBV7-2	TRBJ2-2	TGTGCCAGCAGCTTAGTTTCTGTCGGAGGGTCTCCCGGGGAGCTGTTTTTT	CASSLVSVGGSPGELFF
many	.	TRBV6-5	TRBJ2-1	TGTGCCAGCAGTTTGCAACCTTACAATGAGCAGTTCTTC	CASSLQPYNEQFF
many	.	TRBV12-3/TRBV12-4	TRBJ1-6	TGTGCCAGCAGTTTCTCCGGAAGCGGTTCACCCCTCCACTTT	CASSFSGSGSPLHF
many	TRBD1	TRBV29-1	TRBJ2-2	TGCAGCGTGGACAGGGCGAACACCGGGGAGCTGTTTTTT	CSVDRANTGELFF
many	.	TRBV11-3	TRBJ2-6	TGTGCCAGCAGCTTAGACCTAACAGGGAGTGGGGCCAACGTCCTGACTTTC	CASSLDLTGSGANVLTF
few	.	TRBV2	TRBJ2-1	TGTGCCAGCAGTGAAGTGAGGGGCCCGGGCAATGAGCAGTTCTTC	CASSEVRGPGNEQFF
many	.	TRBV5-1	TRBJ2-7	TGTGCCAGCAGCTTAGTCTCTTACGAGCAGTACTTC	CASSLVSYEQYF
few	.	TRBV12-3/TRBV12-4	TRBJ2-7	TGTGCCAGCAGCTACAGACGGAACCCCTACGAGCAGTACTTC	CASSYRRNPYEQYF
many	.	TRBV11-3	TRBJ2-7	TGTGCCAGCAAGAACCTTGGATACGAGCAGTACTTC	CASKNLGYEQYF
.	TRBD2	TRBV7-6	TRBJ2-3	TGTGCCAGCAGCTTACGTTTGGCTAGCGGGAGGGCGAGCACAGATACGCAGTATTTT	CASSLRLASGRASTDTQYF
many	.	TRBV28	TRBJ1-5	TGTGCCAGCAGCTTTAGGGACCGAGGCAATCAGCCCCAGCATTTT	CASSFRDRGNQPQHF
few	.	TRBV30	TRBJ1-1	TGTGCCTGGAGTCACAGAGGGAGCACTGAAGCTTTCTTT	CAWSHRGSTEAFF
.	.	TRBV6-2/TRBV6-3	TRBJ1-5	TGTGCCAGCAGCCCCGGGGGGGACGGTCGCAATCAGCCCCAGCATTTT	CASSPGGDGRNQPQHF
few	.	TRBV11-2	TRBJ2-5	TGTGCCAGCAGCCCTGCAGGCGGGCTGGAGACCCAGTACTTC	CASSPAGGLETQYF
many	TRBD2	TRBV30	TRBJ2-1	TGTGCCTGGAGTCCTGGACTAGCGGGAGAGCAGTTCTTC	CAWSPGLAGEQFF
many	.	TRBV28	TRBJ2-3	TGTGCCAGCAGTCCCCCGGGAGCCGGGACAGATACGCAGTATTTT	CASSPPGAGTDTQYF
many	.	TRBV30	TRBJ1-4	TGTGCCTGGAGTGTCGCCGAAAAACTGTTTTTT	CAWSVAEKLFF
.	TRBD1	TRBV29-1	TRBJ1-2	TGCAGCGTTGAGGAATACAGGGGGGATGGCTACACCTTC	CSVEEYRGDGYTF
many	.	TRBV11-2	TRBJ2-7	TGTGCCAGCACTCCCCTAATGTTTAGCTCCTACGAGCAGTACTTC	CASTPLMFSSYEQYF
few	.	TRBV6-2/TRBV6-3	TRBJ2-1	TGTGCCAGCACCCCTGGGGTACAAGCCTACAATGAGCAGTTCTTC	CASTPGVQAYNEQFF
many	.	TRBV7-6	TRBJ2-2	TGTGCCAGCAGCTTAGTGGGCAGCTACACCGGGGAGCTGTTTTTT	CASSLVGSYTGELFF
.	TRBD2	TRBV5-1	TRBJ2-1	TGCGCCAGCAGCATCAAGACTAGCGGGAGTCCGGGTGGTGAGCAGTTCTTC	CASSIKTSGSPGGEQFF
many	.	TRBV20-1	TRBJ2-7	TGCAGTGCTAGATCCGGGAGCTCCTACGAGCAGTACTTC	CSARSGSSYEQYF
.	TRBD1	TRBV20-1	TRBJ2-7	TGCAGTGCAGAAACGGGACAGGGGTTCTGGGAGCAGTACTTC	CSAETGQGFWEQYF
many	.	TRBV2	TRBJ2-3	TGTGCCAGCACGGGGACAGATACGCAGTATTTT	CASTGTDTQYF
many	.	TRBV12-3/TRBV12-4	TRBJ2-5	TGTGCCAGCAGTCGTACACCAGGACTGTACCAAGAGACCCAGTACTTC	CASSRTPGLYQETQYF
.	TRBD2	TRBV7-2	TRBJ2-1	TGTGCCAGCAGCCGTCTAGCGGGAGTCCCCCTCTCCAATGAGCAGTTCTTC	CASSRLAGVPLSNEQFF
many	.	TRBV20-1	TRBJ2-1	TGCAGCGTCAGGACGCGCGCCTCCTACAATGAGCAGTTCTTC	CSVRTRASYNEQFF
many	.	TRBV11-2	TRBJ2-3	TGTGCCAGCAGCCAGTACCCTGACAGGTTTAACACAGATACGCAGTATTTT	CASSQYPDRFNTDTQYF
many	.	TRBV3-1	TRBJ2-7	TGTGCCAGCAGCCAACCTGGGTTCGAGCAGTACTTC	CASSQPGFEQYF
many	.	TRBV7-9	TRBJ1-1	TGTGCCAGCAGCTTAACCGGGACCGCTATGAACACTGAAGCTTTCTTT	CASSLTGTAMNTEAFF
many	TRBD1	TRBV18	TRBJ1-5	TGTGCCAGCTCACCCGGGACAGGGTCGAAGCAGCCCCAGCATTTT	CASSPGTGSKQPQHF
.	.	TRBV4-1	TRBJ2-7	TGCGCCAGCAGCCAACCTTGGGAAACCTACGAGCAGTACTTC	CASSQPWETYEQYF
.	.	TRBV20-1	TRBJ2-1	TGCAGTGCTTTAGAGGACGCCTACAATGAGCAGTTCTTC	CSALEDAYNEQFF